These 29 T cell receptor beta chains share one sample of origin, sequenced in a study of cytomegalovirus exposure and HLA in healthy donors. PCR used 60 Vbeta primers and 13 Jbeta primers. Method: immunoSEQ multiplex PCR; TCRdb's copy keeps in-frame clones and lacks some. The repertoire has about 120,000 clones, approximately 80% of them found once; the top ten carry approximately 2.5%. What was sequenced was PBMCs. Every receptor here comes from a woman between 40 and 55 years old in good health and CMV-seropositive.

The chain has TRBV7-2 and TRBJ1-2; D ambiguous. Trimming pared 5 bases from V and 0 bases from J, leaving 7 bases between. There are 13 residues in the CDR3. Germline CDR1 reads SGHTA; CDR2 reads FQGNSA. The CDR3 DNA follows: TGTGCCAGCAGCGTGGACTCTAACTATGGCTACACCTTC. Protein sequence: CASSVDSNYGYTF.

The chain combines TRBV27 with TRBJ2-7, with 13 bases identical to TRBD2. V was pared by 5 bases and J by 7 bases, with 8 bases of the junction left unmatched. The V gene's germline CDR1 is MNHEY and CDR2 SMNVEV (reference sequence). This CDR3 has 15 amino acids. CDR3 sequence: CASSTTSGGAREQYF. CDR3 bases: TGTGCCAGCAGTACTACTAGCGGGGGGGCCAGGGAGCAGTACTTC.

This sequence joins TRBV5-4 and TRBJ2-7; a possible D gene is TRBD2 (6 bases). V lost 0 bases and J 0 bases, leaving 13 bases between the germline ends. Germline values: CDR1 SGHNT, CDR2 YYREEE (reference sequence). This CDR3 comprises 16 residues. CDR3 coding DNA: TGTGCCAGCAGCTTGGCGGCCGGGGGACGCTCCTACGAGCAGTACTTC. Translation: CASSLAAGGRSYEQYF.

This clone is a singleton in its sample. J is TRBJ2-7 and V is TRBV5-4, with D perhaps TRBD1 (6 bases). The CDR3 extends over 14 amino acids. Per germline, CDR1 SGHNT and CDR2 YYREEE (reference sequence). The V and J ends lost 5 bases and 3 bases respectively, with 15 bases between them. The CDR3 sequence is CASRDSPKSYEQYF. DNA for the CDR3: TGTGCCAGCAGGGACAGCCCAAAAAGCTACGAGCAGTACTTC.

This chain joins TRBV19 and TRBJ1-1; TRBD1 is a possible D gene (6 bases). Trimming pared 5 bases from V and 0 bases from J, leaving 10 bases between. This CDR3 has 14 residues. Germline loops: CDR1 LNHDA, CDR2 SQIVND (reference sequence). The CDR3 loop is CASSLPGVNTEAFF. The CDR3, as DNA: TGTGCCAGTAGTTTGCCAGGGGTGAACACTGAAGCTTTCTTT. Variable domain in full (rest from reference TRBV19 and TRBJ1-1): DGGITQSPKYLFRKEGQNVTLSCEQNLNHDAMYWYRQDPGQGLRLIYYSQIVNDFQKGDIAEGYSVSREKKESFPLTVTSAQKNPTAFYLCASSLPGVNTEAFFGQGTRLTVV.

Only a few counts were recorded for this clone. The chain is built from TRBV6-4 and TRBJ2-3, with TRBD2 as a possible D gene (6 bases). Germline V gene sequence: CDR1 MRHNA, CDR2 SNTAGT. The CDR3 length is 15 residues. The V end was cut by 3 bases, the J end by 2 bases, with 12 bases between. CDR3 in DNA: TGTGCCAGCAGTGATGGGGGAGGAGACACAGATACGCAGTATTTT. This sequence encodes CASSDGGGDTDTQYF.

The V call is TRBV5-1, the J call TRBJ2-1, with 9 bases that match TRBD1. The CDR3 contains 16 residues. Germline CDR1 is SGHRS and CDR2 is YFSETQ. After removal of 4 bases from V and 0 bases from J, the junction contained 5 bases not matched to a gene. CDR3 nucleotide sequence: TGCGCCAGCAGCCGAGGACAGGGGAGCTCCTACAATGAGCAGTTCTTC. Protein sequence: CASSRGQGSSYNEQFF.

The genes are TRBV13 and TRBJ2-5; no clear D gene. The V gene lost 3 bases and the J gene lost 4 bases, with 9 bases spanning the gap. The CDR3 extends over 13 amino acids. The germline V gene encodes CDR1 PRHDT and CDR2 FYEKMQ (reference sequence). CDR3 sequence: CASSFGSRETQYF. The CDR3 DNA follows: TGTGCCAGCAGCTTCGGGTCGCGAGAGACCCAGTACTTC. The whole variable domain, filled in from reference TRBV13 and TRBJ2-5, reads AAGVIQSPRHLIKEKRETATLKCYPIPRHDTVYWYQQGPGQDPQFLISFYEKMQSDKGSIPDRFSAQQFSDYHSELNMSSLELGDSALYFCASSFGSRETQYFGPGTRLLVL.

This clone was counted between two and nine times. The chain uses TRBV9 and TRBJ2-5, with D perhaps matching TRBD2 (7 bases). V lost 4 bases to trimming and J lost 4 bases, with 17 bases between them. Germline loops: CDR1 SGDLS, CDR2 YYNGEE. The CDR3 loop spans 15 amino acids. The CDR3 sequence is CASSPHRGGAETQYF. The CDR3 nucleotides read TGTGCCAGCAGCCCCCATCGAGGGGGGGCAGAGACCCAGTACTTC.

This chain uses TRBV5-4 with TRBJ2-3, with D possibly matching TRBD2 (6 bases). The CDR3 is made up of 15 amino acids. The V gene lost 2 bases and the J gene lost 6 bases, with 16 bases spanning the gap. Germline assignment: CDR1 SGHNT and CDR2 YYREEE (reference sequence). As DNA, the CDR3 is TGTGCCAGCAGCTTTGTTGCGGGGAATCGGGATACGCAGTATTTT. Amino acid sequence: CASSFVAGNRDTQYF.

Only one count was recorded for this clone. V gene TRBV27 combines with J gene TRBJ1-2, with 7 bases lining up with TRBD1. The junction had 7 bases not matched to a gene; V was cut back by 1 base and J by 2 bases. This CDR3 region has 16 residues. Germline assignment: CDR1 MNHEY and CDR2 SMNVEV (reference sequence). The CDR3 region has the DNA TGTGCCAGCAGTTTATTTGGGCAGGGGGAGAACTATGGCTACACCTTC. This sequence encodes CASSLFGQGENYGYTF.

The chain is built from TRBV25-1 and TRBJ2-3; the D gene is possibly TRBD2 (6 bases). The CDR3 covers 13 residues. Trimming took off 6 bases at V and 6 bases at J, with 13 bases between the two ends. Germline values: CDR1 MGHDK, CDR2 SYGVNS. CDR3 coding DNA: TGTGCCAGCAGGAGTCGGGGGTCGGATACGCAGTATTTT. Residues: CASRSRGSDTQYF.

This clone was detected only once. J is TRBJ1-5 and V is TRBV11-2; D is undetermined. Trimming removed 3 bases at V and 5 bases at J, with 14 bases between. CDR3 length equals 15 residues. The V gene's germline CDR1 is SGHAT and CDR2 FQNNGV. The DNA of the CDR3 is TGTGCCAGCAGCTTCACCGGGTCTCCCGATCAGCCCCAGCATTTT. This translates into CASSFTGSPDQPQHF.

CDR3 amino acids: CASSHRTPNTEAFF. The CDR3 DNA sequence: TGCGCCAGCAGCCACAGGACCCCGAACACTGAAGCTTTCTTT. The genes are TRBV5-1 and TRBJ1-1; TRBD1 is a possible D gene (5 bases). The V end lost 4 bases, the J end lost 1 base, and 11 bases lay between the germline ends. CDR3 length: 14 residues. Germline V CDR1 and CDR2: SGHRS, YFSETQ.

Concerning this clone itself: Relative to the germline gene, one junction end is altered; a read error may explain this. At the DNA level, this CDR3 is encoded by other sequences in the same sample as well. The rearrangement links TRBV30 to TRBJ2-3; 8 bases are shared with TRBD2. Per the germline V gene, CDR1 is GTSNPN and CDR2 is SVGIG (reference sequence). The CDR3 is made up of 15 amino acids. The CDR3 DNA reads as TGCGCCTGGAGTCGCTCCGGGACTAGAGGCGATACGCAGTATTTT. It yields the protein CAWSRSGTRGDTQYF. Variable domain in full (rest from reference TRBV30 and TRBJ2-3): SQTIHQWPATLVQPVGSPLSLECTVEGTSNPNLYWYRQAAGRGLQLLFYSVGIGQISSEVPQNLSASRPQDRQFILSSKKLLLSDSGFYLCAWSRSGTRGDTQYFGPGTRLTVL.

The rearrangement links TRBV10-1 to TRBJ2-2, with 7 bases lining up with TRBD1. V lost 6 bases to trimming and J lost 9 bases; unmatched junction nucleotides: 13. In germline, CDR1 is WNHNN, CDR2 SYGVQD (reference sequence). The CDR3 contains 15 residues. CDR3 bases: TGCGCCAGCAGAAAAGACAGGGTTGGGTCGTGGGAGCTGTTTTTT. Translating it yields CASRKDRVGSWELFF.

For this clone: Germline is not matched at one junction end, which may reflect a read error. This sample includes further DNA sequences coding for the same CDR3. This chain links TRBV9 with TRBJ1-6; perhaps TRBD1 as D (5 bases). From germline, CDR1 is SGDLS and CDR2 YYNGEE. CDR3 length: 15 residues. The CDR3 spells CASSVEGTYNSPLHF. The CDR3 DNA sequence: TGTGCCAGCAGCGTAGAGGGGACTTATAATTCCCCCCTCCACTTT. Full variable domain (outside the CDR3, taken from reference TRBV9 and TRBJ1-6): DSGVTQTPKHLITATGQRVTLRCSPRSGDLSVYWYQQSLDQGLQFLIQYYNGEERAKGNILERFSAQQFPDLHSELNLSSLELGDSALYFCASSVEGTYNSPLHFGNGTRLTVT.

The V call is TRBV15, the J call TRBJ1-1; D is unresolved. This CDR3 region has 12 residues. Germline assignment: CDR1 LNHNV and CDR2 YYDKDF (reference sequence). V shed 2 bases and J shed 8 bases, with 9 bases lying between them. The CDR3 loop is CATSRSGFEAFF. The CDR3 nucleotides read TGTGCCACCAGCAGATCGGGGTTCGAAGCTTTCTTT.

The chain has TRBV7-2 and TRBJ2-1, with D unresolved. The V end lost 0 bases, the J end lost 8 bases, and 2 bases lay between the germline ends. The CDR3 length is 11 residues. The germline V gene encodes CDR1 SGHTA and CDR2 FQGNSA. For the CDR3, the DNA is TGTGCCAGCAGCTTAGCCGATGAGCAGTTCTTC. Its translation is CASSLADEQFF.

The chain joins TRBV7-2 to TRBJ2-3, with 13 bases lining up with TRBD2. The CDR3 runs to 17 residues. V lost 4 bases and J lost 6; bases outside the gene matches: 10. From germline, CDR1 is SGHTA and CDR2 FQGNSA. This CDR3 reads CASSSLGTSGARDTQYF. The CDR3 nucleotides are TGTGCCAGCAGCTCCTTAGGGACTAGCGGGGCCAGGGATACGCAGTATTTT.

V is TRBV30 and J is TRBJ2-3; TRBD2 aligns across 7 bases. This CDR3 comprises 13 residues. The germline gives CDR1 GTSNPN, CDR2 SVGIG (reference sequence). CDR3 sequence reads: CVLGGPSTDTQYF. The CDR3 nucleotides read TGTGTCTTGGGAGGGCCGAGCACAGATACGCAGTATTTT.

The V and J genes are TRBV11-2 and TRBJ2-3; D perhaps matches TRBD2 (5 bases). Germline values: CDR1 SGHAT, CDR2 FQNNGV. The length of the CDR3 is 12 residues. Deletions cut 5 bases from V and 6 bases from J, with 9 bases between. As DNA, the CDR3 is TGTGCCAGCAGCGAGGGCTATGATACGCAGTATTTT. Amino acids: CASSEGYDTQYF.

The chain couples TRBV4-1 to TRBJ1-5; no reliable D call. This CDR3 contains 14 residues. Germline lookup yields CDR1 MGHRA and CDR2 YSYEKL. The ends were cut back, 0 bases at V and 1 base at J, with 4 bases in the middle. DNA for the CDR3: TGCGCCAGCAGCCAAGACGGGAGCAATCAGCCCCAGCATTTT. It translates to CASSQDGSNQPQHF.

J is TRBJ1-2 and V is TRBV5-1; the D gene is possibly TRBD1 (6 bases). Germline V gene lookup returns CDR1 SGHRS and CDR2 YFSETQ. V was clipped by 4 bases and J by 2 bases, with 15 bases between them. This CDR3 is 15 amino acids long. CDR3: CASSLGTRENYGYTF. Here the CDR3 DNA reads TGCGCCAGCAGCCTCGGGACAAGAGAAAACTATGGCTACACCTTC.

This clone has a handful of counts. The V and J genes are TRBV5-4 and TRBJ1-2; 8 nucleotides align to TRBD1. The CDR3 totals 16 residues. V was clipped by 0 bases and J by 0 bases; unmatched bases: 4. From germline, CDR1 is SGHNT and CDR2 YYREEE (reference sequence). The CDR3 is CASSLGQGLANYGYTF. CDR3 coding DNA: TGTGCCAGCAGCTTGGGACAGGGGCTCGCTAACTATGGCTACACCTTC. The complete variable domain, with remaining parts taken from reference TRBV5-4 and TRBJ1-2, reads ETGVTQSPTHLIKTRGQQVTLRCSSQSGHNTVSWYQQALGQGPQFIFQYYREEENGRGNFPPRFSGLQFPNYSSELNVNALELDDSALYLCASSLGQGLANYGYTFGSGTRLTVV.

The rearrangement uses TRBV19 and TRBJ1-5; D might be TRBD1 (6 bases). Germline assignment: CDR1 LNHDA and CDR2 SQIVND (reference sequence). V was shortened by 6 bases and J by 2 bases, with 14 bases between the two germline ends. The CDR3 spans 15 residues. This CDR3 reads CASRDIPGGNQPQHF. CDR3 bases: TGTGCCAGTAGGGACATCCCAGGGGGCAATCAGCCCCAGCATTTT.

This clone came up a few times. The CDR3 bases are TGTGCCAGCACCGGGGGAGGGAACCCCTACGAGCAGTACTTC. Translating it yields CASTGGGNPYEQYF. The rearrangement uses TRBV7-9 and TRBJ2-7; TRBD2 matches 7 bases. The ends lost 7 bases at V and 2 bases at J; junction bases unmatched: 8. The CDR3 consists of 14 residues. The germline V gene has CDR1 SEHNR and CDR2 FQNEAQ (reference sequence).

The chain couples TRBV9 to TRBJ2-1, with 8 bases aligning to TRBD2. Germline CDR1 is SGDLS and CDR2 is YYNGEE. The CDR3 length is 16 residues. V gave up 0 bases and J gave up 1 base; unmatched junction bases: 3. The CDR3: CASSVEPGGSYNEQFF. DNA for the CDR3: TGTGCCAGCAGCGTAGAGCCGGGGGGGTCCTACAATGAGCAGTTCTTC.

The gene calls are TRBV10-2 and TRBJ2-7, with 8 positions matching TRBD2. V was clipped by 6 bases and J by 3 bases; unmatched bases: 10. The germline V gene encodes CDR1 WSHSY and CDR2 SAAADI. The CDR3 length is 15 residues. The CDR3 reads CASRDGSSGIYEQYF. The CDR3 DNA reads as TGCGCCAGCAGAGACGGGAGTAGCGGGATCTACGAGCAGTACTTC.